A selection of T cell receptor beta chains follows, all from one sample in a study of T cells in Graves' hyperthyroidism and ophthalmopathy. Via MiXCR, TCRdb re-called the multiplex PCR reads, giving one row per CDR3 protein. The table includes 300,000 to 350,000 distinct CDR3 sequences, about 15% detected once. Sample: blood. Receptors were obtained from a man aged 30-40 years with Graves' hyperthyroidism. The CDR3 runs from the conserved cysteine through the conserved F or W. D genes are given only for firm matches. The size of a clone is reported for some rows only, either as once, few or many, or as a class for expanded clones.

cdr3_length,j_call,v_call,clone_size,d_call,cdr3_aa,cdr3_nt
17,TRBJ2-1,TRBV11-3,many,TRBD1,CASRGTGPFTPYNEQFF,TGTGCCAGCAGAGGGACAGGGCCTTTTACTCCCTACAATGAGCAGTTCTTC
13,TRBJ1-1,TRBV5-1,many,TRBD1,CASSLQGKTEAFF,TGCGCCAGCAGCTTACAGGGGAAAACTGAAGCTTTCTTT
16,TRBJ1-6,TRBV7-9,NA,NA,CASSKNRTWVNSPLHF,TGTGCCAGCAGCAAAAACAGGACCTGGGTTAATTCACCCCTCCACTTT
13,TRBJ2-5,TRBV11-3,few,NA,CASTVGKQETQYF,TGTGCCAGCACGGTGGGCAAACAAGAGACCCAGTACTTC
15,TRBJ1-2,TRBV12-3/TRBV12-4,few,NA,CASSLPGHRLVGDTF,TGTGCCAGCAGTCTTCCGGGACATAGGTTGGTTGGAGACACCTTC
14,TRBJ1-1,TRBV2,many,NA,CASTSTGINTEAFF,TGTGCCAGCACGTCAACCGGGATTAACACTGAAGCTTTCTTT
17,TRBJ1-2,TRBV12-3/TRBV12-4,once,TRBD1,CASSRPGQGASGNGYTF,TGTGCCAGCAGTCGTCCGGGACAGGGGGCGTCCGGAAATGGCTACACCTTC
15,TRBJ1-1,TRBV9,many,NA,CASSVDGHPRTEAFF,TGTGCCAGCAGCGTAGACGGCCACCCGAGAACTGAAGCTTTCTTT
14,TRBJ1-5,TRBV7-2,many,TRBD1,CASSPGQRNQPQHF,TGTGCCAGCAGCCCGGGACAGCGCAATCAGCCCCAGCATTTT
14,TRBJ2-7,TRBV2,many,NA,CASIWQGFSYEQYF,TGTGCCAGCATATGGCAGGGATTCTCCTACGAGCAGTACTTC
11,TRBJ1-1,TRBV15,many,NA,CATSENTEAFF,TGTGCCACCTCAGAGAACACTGAAGCTTTCTTT
16,TRBJ1-3,TRBV28,many,NA,CASSLRWLPSGNTIYF,TGTGCCAGCAGTTTAAGGTGGCTGCCCTCTGGAAACACCATATATTTT
15,TRBJ2-5,TRBV7-9,NA,NA,CASSFFGGGEETQYF,TGTGCCAGCAGCTTTTTTGGGGGAGGCGAAGAGACCCAGTACTTC
14,TRBJ2-2,TRBV7-9,NA,NA,CASSLWRLTGELFF,TGTGCCAGCAGCTTATGGAGGTTAACCGGGGAGCTGTTTTTT
13,TRBJ1-5,TRBV15,many,NA,CATSRTVNQPQHF,TGTGCCACCAGCAGAACGGTGAATCAGCCCCAGCATTTT
12,TRBJ2-7,TRBV5-6,many,NA,CASSLGAHEQYF,TGTGCCAGCAGCTTGGGAGCCCACGAGCAGTACTTC
13,TRBJ2-2,TRBV9,few,NA,CASSVEWAGELFF,TGTGCCAGCAGCGTAGAATGGGCCGGGGAGCTGTTTTTT
11,TRBJ1-2,TRBV7-2,many,NA,CASSLGGGYTF,TGTGCCAGCAGCTTGGGGGGCGGCTACACCTTC
14,TRBJ1-1,TRBV7-3,many,NA,CASSPFGQGDEAFF,TGTGCCAGCAGCCCCTTCGGGCAGGGAGATGAAGCTTTCTTT
11,TRBJ1-1,TRBV3-1,many,NA,CASSQEAGAFF,TGTGCCAGCAGCCAAGAAGCAGGAGCTTTCTTT
14,TRBJ2-7,TRBV20-1,many,TRBD1,CSAGGTGSSYEQYF,TGCAGTGCTGGGGGGACAGGGTCCTCCTACGAGCAGTACTTC
14,TRBJ2-1,TRBV4-2,many,TRBD2,CASSPRTSGNEQFF,TGTGCCAGCAGCCCCCGGACTAGCGGCAATGAGCAGTTCTTC
14,TRBJ2-1,TRBV20-1,many,TRBD2,CSARTSRTYNEQFF,TGCAGTGCTAGGACTAGCCGAACCTACAATGAGCAGTTCTTC
13,TRBJ1-6,TRBV20-1,many,TRBD1,CSARFQGDSPLHF,TGCAGTGCTAGGTTCCAGGGGGATTCACCCCTCCACTTT
16,TRBJ2-5,TRBV5-1,many,NA,CASSPSGGGGQETQYF,TGCGCCAGCTCCCCTTCAGGGGGCGGGGGACAAGAGACCCAGTACTTC
13,TRBJ2-7,TRBV12-3/TRBV12-4,many,NA,CASRPDGLYEQYF,TGTGCCAGCAGGCCGGACGGACTCTACGAGCAGTACTTC
13,TRBJ1-5,TRBV6-1,NA,NA,CASRGYSNQPQHF,TGTGCCAGCAGGGGCTATAGCAATCAGCCCCAGCATTTT
15,TRBJ1-5,TRBV2,many,NA,CASSSGTPSNQPQHF,TGTGCCAGCAGTTCCGGGACACCGAGCAATCAGCCCCAGCATTTT
13,TRBJ1-3,TRBV12-3/TRBV12-4,few,NA,CASSSQPTNTIYF,TGTGCCAGCAGTTCTCAACCTACCAATACCATATATTTT
18,TRBJ2-5,TRBV7-8,few,TRBD2,CASSLDRTSGKLGETQYF,TGTGCCAGCAGCTTAGATCGGACTAGCGGGAAACTGGGAGAGACCCAGTACTTC
13,TRBJ2-5,TRBV20-1,many,NA,CSASIRVQETQYF,TGCAGTGCTAGTATTAGGGTCCAAGAGACCCAGTACTTC
14,TRBJ1-1,TRBV20-1,many,NA,CSALAVQLNTEAFF,TGCAGTGCGTTGGCGGTACAGTTGAACACTGAAGCTTTCTTT
15,TRBJ2-5,TRBV9,few,NA,CASSVGYSGMETQYF,TGTGCCAGCAGCGTAGGTTATAGCGGTATGGAGACCCAGTACTTC
14,TRBJ2-1,TRBV20-1,NA,NA,CSAPTPQGNNEQFF,TGCAGTGCACCGACTCCTCAGGGAAACAATGAGCAGTTCTTC
16,TRBJ2-3,TRBV6-5,NA,TRBD1,CASSYLPGGSTDTQYF,TGTGCCAGCAGTTACCTTCCAGGGGGTAGCACAGATACGCAGTATTTT
12,TRBJ2-5,TRBV12-3/TRBV12-4,many,NA,CASSLNVGSQYF,TGTGCCAGCAGTTTAAACGTGGGGTCCCAGTACTTC
17,TRBJ2-5,TRBV11-2,many,TRBD2,CASSLFSPAGGFETQYF,TGTGCCAGCAGCTTATTCTCACCAGCGGGAGGATTTGAGACCCAGTACTTC
14,TRBJ2-7,TRBV2,many,NA,CASSEFSRGYEQYF,TGTGCCAGCAGTGAATTTAGTCGGGGCTACGAGCAGTACTTC
16,TRBJ2-3,TRBV6-1,few,TRBD1,CASSNDRGHITDTQYF,TGTGCCAGCAGTAATGACAGGGGGCATATCACAGATACGCAGTATTTT
18,TRBJ2-2,TRBV28,many,NA,CASSPPLGSPENTGELFF,TGTGCCAGCAGTCCCCCTTTGGGGTCCCCGGAGAACACCGGGGAGCTGTTTTTT
13,TRBJ2-3,TRBV12-3/TRBV12-4,many,NA,CASSWEFTDTQYF,TGTGCCAGCAGTTGGGAGTTCACAGATACGCAGTATTTT
12,TRBJ2-3,TRBV27,many,NA,CASSFGPDTQYF,TGTGCCAGCAGTTTTGGCCCAGATACGCAGTATTTT
15,TRBJ2-3,TRBV29-1,many,TRBD2,CSVEIGLAVGDTQYF,TGCAGCGTTGAAATAGGCCTAGCGGTTGGAGATACGCAGTATTTT
12,TRBJ1-2,TRBV29-1,many,TRBD1,CSVVRGIYGYTF,TGCAGCGTTGTCAGGGGGATCTATGGCTACACCTTC
13,TRBJ1-2,TRBV20-1,many,TRBD1,CSNPGQGDYGYTF,TGCAGCAACCCAGGACAGGGGGATTATGGCTACACCTTC
15,TRBJ1-1,TRBV18,many,NA,CASSGLGPRGPEAFF,TGTGCCAGCTCCGGGTTGGGGCCGCGGGGGCCTGAAGCTTTCTTT
14,TRBJ1-1,TRBV12-3/TRBV12-4,NA,NA,CTSSLNGGGSLAFF,TGTACCAGCAGTTTAAATGGGGGGGGTTCTCTCGCTTTCTTT
15,TRBJ1-5,TRBV12-3/TRBV12-4,NA,NA,CASSFWPGLDQPQHF,TGTGCCAGCAGTTTTTGGCCGGGTCTAGATCAGCCCCAGCATTTT
12,TRBJ2-1,TRBV30,many,NA,CAWSPGTDEQFF,TGTGCCTGGAGCCCCGGTACCGATGAGCAGTTCTTC
16,TRBJ2-2,TRBV6-1,many,TRBD1,CASRAQDRVYTGELFF,TGTGCCAGCAGAGCCCAGGACAGGGTATATACCGGGGAGCTGTTTTTT